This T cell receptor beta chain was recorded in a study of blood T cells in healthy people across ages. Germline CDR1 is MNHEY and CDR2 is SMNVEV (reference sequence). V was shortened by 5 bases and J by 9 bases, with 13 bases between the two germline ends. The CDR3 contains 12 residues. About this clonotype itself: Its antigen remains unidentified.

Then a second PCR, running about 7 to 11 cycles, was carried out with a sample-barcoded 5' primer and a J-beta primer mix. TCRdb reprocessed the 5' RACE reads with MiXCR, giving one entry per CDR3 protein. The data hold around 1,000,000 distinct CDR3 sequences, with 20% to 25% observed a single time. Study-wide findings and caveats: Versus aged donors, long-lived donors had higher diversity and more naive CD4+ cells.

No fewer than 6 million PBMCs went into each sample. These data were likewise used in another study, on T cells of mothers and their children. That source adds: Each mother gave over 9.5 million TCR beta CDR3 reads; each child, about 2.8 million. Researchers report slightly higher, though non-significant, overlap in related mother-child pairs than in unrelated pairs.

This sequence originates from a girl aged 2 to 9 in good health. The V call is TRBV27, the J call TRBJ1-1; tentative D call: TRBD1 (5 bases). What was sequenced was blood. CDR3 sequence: CASSEDSTKAFF. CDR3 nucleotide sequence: TGTGCCAGCAGTGAAGACAGTACTAAAGCTTTCTTT.